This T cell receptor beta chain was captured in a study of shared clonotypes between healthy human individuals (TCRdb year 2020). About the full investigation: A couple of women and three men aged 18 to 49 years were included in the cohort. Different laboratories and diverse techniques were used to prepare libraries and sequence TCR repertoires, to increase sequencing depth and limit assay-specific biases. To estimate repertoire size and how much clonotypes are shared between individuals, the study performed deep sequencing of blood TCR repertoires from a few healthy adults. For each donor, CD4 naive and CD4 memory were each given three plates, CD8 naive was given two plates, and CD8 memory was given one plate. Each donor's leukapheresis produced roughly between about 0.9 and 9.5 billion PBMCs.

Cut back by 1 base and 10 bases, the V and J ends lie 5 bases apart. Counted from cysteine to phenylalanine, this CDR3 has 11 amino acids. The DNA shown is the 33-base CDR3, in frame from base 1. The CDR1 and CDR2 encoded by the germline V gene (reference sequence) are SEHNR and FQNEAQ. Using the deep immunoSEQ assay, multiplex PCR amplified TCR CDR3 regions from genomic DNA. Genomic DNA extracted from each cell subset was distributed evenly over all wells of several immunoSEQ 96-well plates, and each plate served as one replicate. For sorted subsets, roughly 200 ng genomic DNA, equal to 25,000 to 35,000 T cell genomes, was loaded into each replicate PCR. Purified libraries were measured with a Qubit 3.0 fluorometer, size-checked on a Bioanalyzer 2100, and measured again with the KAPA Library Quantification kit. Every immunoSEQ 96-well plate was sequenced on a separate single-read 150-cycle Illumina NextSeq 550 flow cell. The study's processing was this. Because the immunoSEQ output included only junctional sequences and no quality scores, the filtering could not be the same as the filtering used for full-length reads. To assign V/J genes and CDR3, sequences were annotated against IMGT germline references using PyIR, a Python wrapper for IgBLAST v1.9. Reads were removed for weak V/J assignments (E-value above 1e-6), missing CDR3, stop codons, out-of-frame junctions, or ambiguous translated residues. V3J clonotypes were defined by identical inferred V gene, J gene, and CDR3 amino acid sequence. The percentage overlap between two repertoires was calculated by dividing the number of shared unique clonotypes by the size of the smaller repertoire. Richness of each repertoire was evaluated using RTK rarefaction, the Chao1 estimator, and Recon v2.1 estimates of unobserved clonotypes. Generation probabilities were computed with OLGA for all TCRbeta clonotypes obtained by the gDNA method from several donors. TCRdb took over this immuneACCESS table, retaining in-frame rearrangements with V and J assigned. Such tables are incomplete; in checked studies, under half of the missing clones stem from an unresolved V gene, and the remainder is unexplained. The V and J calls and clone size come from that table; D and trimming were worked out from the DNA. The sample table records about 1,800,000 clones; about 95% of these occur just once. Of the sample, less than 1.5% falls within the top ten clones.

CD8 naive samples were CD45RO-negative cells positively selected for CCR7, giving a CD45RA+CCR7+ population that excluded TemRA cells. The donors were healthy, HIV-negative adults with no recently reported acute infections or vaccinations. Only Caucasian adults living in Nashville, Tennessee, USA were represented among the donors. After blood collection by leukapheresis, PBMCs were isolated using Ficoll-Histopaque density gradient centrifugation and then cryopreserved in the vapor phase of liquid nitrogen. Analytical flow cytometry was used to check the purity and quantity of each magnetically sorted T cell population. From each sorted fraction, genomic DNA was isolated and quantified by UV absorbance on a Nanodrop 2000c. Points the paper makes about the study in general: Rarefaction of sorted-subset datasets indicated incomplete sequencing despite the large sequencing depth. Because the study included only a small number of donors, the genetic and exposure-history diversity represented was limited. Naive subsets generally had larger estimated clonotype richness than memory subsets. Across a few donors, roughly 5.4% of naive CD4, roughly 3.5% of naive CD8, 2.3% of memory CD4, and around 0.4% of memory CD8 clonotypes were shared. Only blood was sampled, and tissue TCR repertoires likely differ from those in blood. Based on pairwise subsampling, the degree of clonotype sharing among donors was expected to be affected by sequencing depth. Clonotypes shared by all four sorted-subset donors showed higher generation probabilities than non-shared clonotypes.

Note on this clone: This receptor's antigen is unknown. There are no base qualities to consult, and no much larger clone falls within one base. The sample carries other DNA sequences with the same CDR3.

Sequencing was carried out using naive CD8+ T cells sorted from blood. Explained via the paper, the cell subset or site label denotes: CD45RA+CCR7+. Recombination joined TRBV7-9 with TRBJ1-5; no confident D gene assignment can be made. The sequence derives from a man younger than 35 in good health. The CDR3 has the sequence CASSLDGPQHF. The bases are TGTGCCAGCAGCTTAGATGGTCCCCAGCATTTT.